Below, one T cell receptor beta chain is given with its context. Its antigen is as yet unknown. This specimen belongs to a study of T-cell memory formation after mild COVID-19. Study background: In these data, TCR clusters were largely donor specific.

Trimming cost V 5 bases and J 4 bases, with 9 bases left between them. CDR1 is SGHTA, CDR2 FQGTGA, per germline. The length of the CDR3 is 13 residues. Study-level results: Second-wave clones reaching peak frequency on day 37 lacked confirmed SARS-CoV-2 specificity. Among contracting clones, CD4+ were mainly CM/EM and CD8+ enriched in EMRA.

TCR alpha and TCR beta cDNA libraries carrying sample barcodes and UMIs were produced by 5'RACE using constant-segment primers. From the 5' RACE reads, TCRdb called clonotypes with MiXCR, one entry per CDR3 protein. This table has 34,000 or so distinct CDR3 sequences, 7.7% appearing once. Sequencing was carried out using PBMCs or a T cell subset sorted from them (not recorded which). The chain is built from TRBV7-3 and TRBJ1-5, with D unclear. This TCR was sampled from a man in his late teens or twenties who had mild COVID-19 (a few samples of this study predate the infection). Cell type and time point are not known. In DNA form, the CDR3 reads TGTGCCAGCAGCCAAGGGCCAAATCAGCCCCAGCATTTT. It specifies CASSQGPNQPQHF. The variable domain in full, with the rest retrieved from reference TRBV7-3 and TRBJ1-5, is GAGVSQTPSNKVTEKGKYVELRCDPISGHTALYWYRQSLGQGPEFLIYFQGTGAADDSGLPNDRFFAVRPEGSVSTLKIQRTERGDSAVYLCASSQGPNQPQHFGDGTRLSIL.